The next 24 T cell receptor beta chains were all read from a single sample in a study of cytomegalovirus exposure and HLA in healthy donors. The PCR made use of 60 Vbeta and 13 Jbeta primers. The table came from immunoSEQ multiplex PCR; TCRdb's copy has only in-frame clones and leaves some out. This sample has approximately 150,000 clones, with roughly 72% found just once. Sequenced sample: PBMCs. The receptors were gathered from a man aged 40-49 years in good health and CMV-seronegative.

The count of this clone is one. This chain uses TRBV27 with TRBJ1-2; 9 bases fit TRBD1. CDR3 length equals 13 residues. From germline, CDR1 is MNHEY and CDR2 SMNVEV (reference sequence). With 6 bases clipped from V and 8 bases from J, the junction kept 7 bases outside the gene matches. The CDR3 protein is CASSRDRAEGYTF. DNA of the CDR3: TGTGCCAGCAGCCGGGACAGGGCGGAAGGCTACACCTTC.

This rearrangement joins TRBV25-1 to TRBJ1-4, with D perhaps matching TRBD1 (5 bases). CDR1 MGHDK and CDR2 SYGVNS come from the germline V gene. The CDR3 loop spans 13 amino acids. V lost 6 bases and J 7 bases, leaving 12 bases between the germline ends. The CDR3 nucleotides read TGTGCCAGCAGGGAGGGGTATAGTGAAAAACTGTTTTTT. Its protein product is CASREGYSEKLFF.

The V call is TRBV7-2, the J call TRBJ2-1; weak D call: TRBD1 (5 bases). CDR3 size: 15 residues. With 1 base removed from V and 6 bases from J, the gap between germline ends came to 13 bases. Germline loops: CDR1 SGHTA, CDR2 FQGNSA. The CDR3 sequence: CASSLGGIGSNEQFF. For the CDR3, the DNA is TGTGCCAGCAGCTTAGGGGGCATAGGGTCCAATGAGCAGTTCTTC. Looking up the rest from reference TRBV7-2 and TRBJ2-1 gives the full variable domain: GAGVSQSPSNKVTEKGKDVELRCDPISGHTALYWYRQSLGQGLEFLIYFQGNSAPDKSGLPSDRFSAERTGGSVSTLTIQRTQQEDSAVYLCASSLGGIGSNEQFFGPGTRLTVL.

V is TRBV2 and J is TRBJ2-2, with 12 bases identical to TRBD1. Germline CDR1 and CDR2: SNHLY and FYNNEI. Trimming cost V 6 bases and J 3 bases; bases outside gene matches: 5. This CDR3 comprises 16 residues. This chain's CDR3 is CASRGTGGADTGELFF. CDR3 coding DNA: TGTGCCAGCAGGGGGACAGGGGGCGCGGACACCGGGGAGCTGTTTTTT.

This clone has a single count. The V gene is TRBV5-4, the J gene TRBJ2-3, with unresolved D. This CDR3 is 15 amino acids long. V was pared by 1 base and J by 2 bases, with 11 bases between. Germline V lookup: CDR1 SGHNT, CDR2 YYREEE (reference sequence). The CDR3 sequence is CASSLRIGPTDTQYF. The CDR3 nucleotides are TGTGCCAGCAGCTTGAGAATCGGTCCCACAGATACGCAGTATTTT.

The chain is built from TRBV6-4 and TRBJ2-6; 7 bases agree with TRBD2. Germline CDR1 is MRHNA and CDR2 is SNTAGT. The junction had 1 base not matched to a gene; V was cut back by 2 bases and J by 3 bases. The CDR3 length is 15 residues. CDR3 sequence reads: CASSDGRDGANVLTF. CDR3 coding DNA: TGTGCCAGCAGTGACGGGAGGGATGGGGCCAACGTCCTGACTTTC.

The rearrangement uses TRBV5-1 and TRBJ2-5, with D hard to call. Germline CDR1 and CDR2: SGHRS and YFSETQ. This CDR3 spans 14 amino acids. The V end lost 0 bases, the J end lost 9 bases, and 15 bases lay between the germline ends. CDR3: CASSLDDRTSAQYF. The CDR3 DNA reads as TGCGCCAGCAGCTTGGACGATAGAACGTCGGCCCAGTACTTC.

V is TRBV27 and J is TRBJ1-4, with D maybe TRBD1 (5 bases). This CDR3 region has 17 residues. Germline lookup yields CDR1 MNHEY and CDR2 SMNVEV (reference sequence). The germline V and J ends were trimmed by 5 bases and 4 bases, with 20 bases remaining between them. The CDR3 protein is CASSPRGGGDHNEKLFF. DNA for the CDR3: TGTGCCAGCAGTCCCCGGGGTGGGGGGGATCATAATGAAAAACTGTTTTTT.

J is TRBJ2-3 and V is TRBV4-2; 13 bases agree with TRBD2. Germline trimming cut 2 bases from V and 2 bases from J; bases unmatched to any gene: 4. This CDR3 spans 17 amino acids. The germline V gene encodes CDR1 LGHNA and CDR2 YNFKEQ. DNA of the CDR3: TGTGCCAGCAGCCAAACCGGGACTAGCGGGATCACAGATACGCAGTATTTT. Translating gives CASSQTGTSGITDTQYF.

The rearrangement uses TRBV19 and TRBJ2-1; unclear D gene. CDR1 is LNHDA and CDR2 is SQIVND in the germline V gene (reference sequence). Trimming took 2 bases from V and 3 from J, leaving 14 bases between them. This CDR3 comprises 16 residues. The CDR3 DNA follows: TGTGCCAGTAGTATACTTGGCTCGCTCGACTACAATGAGCAGTTCTTC. Its protein is CASSILGSLDYNEQFF.

With regard to this clone: A junction boundary mismatches the germline segment, possibly from a read error. The CDR3 DNA reads as TGTGCCAGCAGCTTACGGCGGTCCTCTGGGGCCAACGGCCTGACTTTC. Its protein is CASSLRRSSGANGLTF. V gene TRBV7-9 combines with J gene TRBJ2-6; D perhaps matches TRBD1 (5 bases). CDR3 length: 16 residues. Germline CDR1 is SEHNR and CDR2 is FQNEAQ (reference sequence).

As concerns this clone: The junction does not match germline at one end; this may be a read error. The gene calls are TRBV15 and TRBJ1-1; TRBD1 matches 9 bases. CDR3 length: 14 amino acids. Looked up from germline, CDR1 is LNHNV and CDR2 is YYDKDF (reference sequence). DNA of the CDR3: TGTGCCACCAGCAGAGATGCCGGGACAGGGATCATGGACTTT. Translated: CATSRDAGTGIMDF. The variable domain in full, completed from reference TRBV15 and TRBJ1-1, reads DAMVIQNPRYQVTQFGKPVTLSCSQTLNHNVMYWYQQKSSQAPKLLFHYYDKDFNNEADTPDNFQSRRPNTSFCFLDIRSPGLGDTAMYLCATSRDAGTGIMDFGQGTRLTVV.

The rearrangement links TRBV4-1 to TRBJ1-2; D ambiguous. Germline values: CDR1 MGHRA, CDR2 YSYEKL. V lost 0 bases and J lost 1, with 9 bases in between. The CDR3 has 15 residues. CDR3 sequence: CASSQDSPVNYGYTF. The CDR3 coding sequence is TGCGCCAGCAGCCAAGATTCCCCAGTTAACTATGGCTACACCTTC.

The chain is built from TRBV19 and TRBJ2-2, with D perhaps TRBD2 (6 bases). This CDR3 contains 15 residues. V was shortened by 5 bases and J by 6 bases, with 16 bases between the two germline ends. Germline V gene lookup returns CDR1 LNHDA and CDR2 SQIVND (reference sequence). The DNA for the CDR3 is TGTGCCAGTAGTCCCGGGAGACTCGCCGCCGGGGAGCTGTTTTTT. Residues: CASSPGRLAAGELFF.

The CDR3 bases are TGCGCCAGCAGCCAAGATGAGCGGGGGTACGAGCAGTACGTC. Its translation is CASSQDERGYEQYV. V is TRBV4-1 and J is TRBJ2-7; TRBD2 matches at 8 bases. Per germline, CDR1 MGHRA and CDR2 YSYEKL. V lost 0 bases, J lost 4 bases, and 2 bases stayed unmatched. CDR3 length: 14 amino acids.

This chain connects TRBV2 to TRBJ2-7; TRBD2 aligns across 11 bases. This CDR3 comprises 16 residues. V was pared by 6 bases and J by 7 bases, with 14 bases of the junction left unmatched. Germline values: CDR1 SNHLY, CDR2 FYNNEI. The DNA of the CDR3 is TGTGCCAGCAGGGGGTATAGCGGGAGGGCCCAGGGAGAGCAGTACGTC. It specifies CASRGYSGRAQGEQYV.

The V and J genes are TRBV20-1 and TRBJ2-7, with D unclear. This CDR3 has 10 residues. Germline values: CDR1 DFQATT, CDR2 SNEGSKA (reference sequence). Trimming pared 6 bases from V and 6 bases from J, leaving 9 bases between. The CDR3 loop is CSASSGEQYF. Written as DNA, the CDR3 is TGCAGTGCAAGCTCTGGCGAGCAGTACTTC.

Only a few counts were recorded for this clone. The gene calls are TRBV10-3 and TRBJ1-6; D perhaps matches TRBD1 (6 bases). CDR1 is ENHRY and CDR2 is SYGVKD in the germline V gene. The V end lost 2 bases, the J end lost 0 bases, and 8 bases lay between the germline ends. The CDR3 runs to 16 residues. CDR3 region: CAISETGSSYNSPLHF. The CDR3 nucleotides read TGTGCCATCAGTGAGACAGGGAGCTCCTATAATTCACCCCTCCACTTT.

The V and J genes are TRBV19 and TRBJ1-1; 7 bases align to TRBD1. Germline CDR1 reads LNHDA; CDR2 reads SQIVND (reference sequence). This CDR3 spans 13 amino acids. J gave up 7 bases and V 0 bases, and 2 bases lay outside the gene matches. In nucleotides, the CDR3 is TGTGCCAGTAGTATAGATCGGGACAGTGAAGCTTTCTTT. This translates into CASSIDRDSEAFF. Using reference TRBV19 and TRBJ1-1 for the parts outside the CDR3, the full variable domain is DGGITQSPKYLFRKEGQNVTLSCEQNLNHDAMYWYRQDPGQGLRLIYYSQIVNDFQKGDIAEGYSVSREKKESFPLTVTSAQKNPTAFYLCASSIDRDSEAFFGQGTRLTVV.

The DNA for the CDR3 is TGTGCCAGCAGTTTGGGGGGGGAAGGTCAGCCCCAGCATTTT. It is translated as CASSLGGEGQPQHF. V usage is TRBV27 and J usage is TRBJ1-5; possible D gene TRBD1, 5 bases. Trimming cost V 3 bases and J 6 bases, with 12 bases left between them. There are 14 residues in the CDR3. CDR1 is MNHEY, CDR2 SMNVEV, per germline (reference sequence).

V usage is TRBV9 and J usage is TRBJ2-3; 7 bases align to TRBD2. V lost 0 bases to trimming and J lost 5 bases; unmatched junction nucleotides: 3. The germline CDR1 and CDR2 sequences are SGDLS and YYNGEE. This CDR3 contains 14 residues. Here the CDR3 DNA reads TGTGCCAGCAGCGTAGTGGCTAGCGGAGATACGCAGTATTTT. Its protein is CASSVVASGDTQYF.

CDR3 residues: CASIIERESGTQYF. As DNA, the CDR3 is TGTGCCAGCATTATAGAGCGGGAGTCCGGGACCCAGTACTTC. The chain combines TRBV6-1 with TRBJ2-5; 8 bases align to TRBD2. Germline CDR1 MNHNS, CDR2 SASEGT. The CDR3 spans 14 residues. The V gene end was trimmed by 7 bases and the J gene end by 7 bases; junction bases not matched to a gene: 11.

The chain uses TRBV7-2 and TRBJ2-7, with a possible D match to TRBD1 (6 bases). Germline-derived CDR1 and CDR2 are SGHTA and FQGNSA. Trimming pared 4 bases from V and 0 bases from J, leaving 13 bases between. The CDR3 is made up of 15 amino acids. Here the CDR3 DNA reads TGTGCCAGCAGCTCCGATGGGGGCCCCTCCTACGAGCAGTACTTC. Translation gives CASSSDGGPSYEQYF.

The chain carries TRBV5-1 and TRBJ2-1; D might be TRBD2 (5 bases). This CDR3 has 13 amino acids. With 0 bases removed from V and 10 bases from J, the gap between germline ends came to 11 bases. The V gene's germline CDR1 is SGHRS and CDR2 YFSETQ. CDR3 in amino acids: CASSLAGPGEQFF. DNA for the CDR3: TGCGCCAGCAGCTTGGCTGGACCGGGGGAGCAGTTCTTC.